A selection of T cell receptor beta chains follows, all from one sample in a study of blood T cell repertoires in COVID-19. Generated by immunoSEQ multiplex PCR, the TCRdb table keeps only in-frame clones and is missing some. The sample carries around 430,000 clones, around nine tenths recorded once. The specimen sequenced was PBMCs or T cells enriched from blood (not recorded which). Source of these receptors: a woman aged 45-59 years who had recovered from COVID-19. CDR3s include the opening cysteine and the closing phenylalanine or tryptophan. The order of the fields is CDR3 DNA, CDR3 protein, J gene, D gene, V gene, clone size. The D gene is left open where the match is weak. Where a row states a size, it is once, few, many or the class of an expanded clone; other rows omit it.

CDR3nt: TGTGCCAGCAGCAATGTAGGGGGAATAAATGAAAAACTGTTTTTT; CDR3aa: CASSNVGGINEKLFF; j_gene: TRBJ1-4; d_gene: -; v_gene: TRBV7-8; abundance: -
CDR3nt: TGTGCCATCAGCCGCCTTACTAGCGGGGGGGCCAATGAGCAGTTCTTC; CDR3aa: CAISRLTSGGANEQFF; j_gene: TRBJ2-1; d_gene: TRBD2; v_gene: TRBV10-3; abundance: few
CDR3nt: TGTGCCAGCAGCTTAGTAGCGGACAGGGGTCGATACGAGCAGTACTTC; CDR3aa: CASSLVADRGRYEQYF; j_gene: TRBJ2-7; d_gene: TRBD1; v_gene: TRBV7-2; abundance: -
CDR3nt: TGTGCCAGCAGCTTGAGCCGGGACAGCGAAGCTTTCTTT; CDR3aa: CASSLSRDSEAFF; j_gene: TRBJ1-1; d_gene: TRBD1; v_gene: TRBV11-3; abundance: few
CDR3nt: TGTGCCAGCAGCCAAGGGGCCAGTCGCGAGCAGTACTTC; CDR3aa: CASSQGASREQYF; j_gene: TRBJ2-7; d_gene: -; v_gene: TRBV3-1/TRBV3-2; abundance: -
CDR3nt: TGTGCCAGCAGCTTAGGGACAGGTCCATTCGCTAACTATGGCTACACCTTC; CDR3aa: CASSLGTGPFANYGYTF; j_gene: TRBJ1-2; d_gene: -; v_gene: TRBV13; abundance: -
CDR3nt: TGTGCCAGTAATCGGTGGAATCAGCCCCAGCATTTT; CDR3aa: CASNRWNQPQHF; j_gene: TRBJ1-5; d_gene: -; v_gene: TRBV19; abundance: -
CDR3nt: TGTGCCAGCAGCTCTCACTCATCCGGGACTAGCGGGGCGCCCCGGGACGAGCAGTACTTC; CDR3aa: CASSSHSSGTSGAPRDEQYF; j_gene: TRBJ2-7; d_gene: TRBD2; v_gene: TRBV13; abundance: once
CDR3nt: TGCGCCAGCAGCCAACTGGGACAGGCAAGCTCTGGAAACACCATATATTTT; CDR3aa: CASSQLGQASSGNTIYF; j_gene: TRBJ1-3; d_gene: TRBD1; v_gene: TRBV5-1; abundance: once
CDR3nt: TGTGCCTGGAGTCCCGGGACACGGCTACACTATGGCTACACCTTC; CDR3aa: CAWSPGTRLHYGYTF; j_gene: TRBJ1-2; d_gene: -; v_gene: TRBV30; abundance: -
CDR3nt: TGTGCCAGCAGCTTAGCAGGGGGCTCCGGGGAGCTGTTTTTT; CDR3aa: CASSLAGGSGELFF; j_gene: TRBJ2-2; d_gene: TRBD1; v_gene: TRBV11-2; abundance: -
CDR3nt: TGTGCCAGCAGCCAAGATGATATCGGACAGGGGGCCTACGAGCAGTACTTC; CDR3aa: CASSQDDIGQGAYEQYF; j_gene: TRBJ2-7; d_gene: TRBD1; v_gene: TRBV3-1/TRBV3-2; abundance: -
CDR3nt: TGCAGCCCACGACTAGGGTTCAATGAGCAGTTCTTC; CDR3aa: CSPRLGFNEQFF; j_gene: TRBJ2-1; d_gene: -; v_gene: TRBV29-1; abundance: -
CDR3nt: TGCGCCAGCAGCCAAGAACCAGGGACTAATGAAAAACTGTTTTTT; CDR3aa: CASSQEPGTNEKLFF; j_gene: TRBJ1-4; d_gene: -; v_gene: TRBV4-1; abundance: -
CDR3nt: TGTGCCACCAGTGATTTCAGGGACACCGGGGAGCTGTTTTTT; CDR3aa: CATSDFRDTGELFF; j_gene: TRBJ2-2; d_gene: -; v_gene: TRBV24-1; abundance: few
CDR3nt: TGTGCCAGCAGCACACGGGGATTAAGACAGGGGTGTCAGCCCCAGCATTTT; CDR3aa: CASSTRGLRQGCQPQHF; j_gene: TRBJ1-5; d_gene: -; v_gene: TRBV21-1; abundance: -
CDR3nt: TGTGCCAGCAGTCTTAGCTCGGCCCTCCCTAACAATGAGCAGTTCTTC; CDR3aa: CASSLSSALPNNEQFF; j_gene: TRBJ2-1; d_gene: -; v_gene: TRBV2; abundance: -
CDR3nt: TGTGCCAGCAGTGTTAGCGGGGGGGCCGGGAATAATGAGCAGTTCTTC; CDR3aa: CASSVSGGAGNNEQFF; j_gene: TRBJ2-1; d_gene: TRBD2; v_gene: TRBV2; abundance: -
CDR3nt: TGTGCCAGCAGCCACGCTGGACGGGGGATCACCGGGGAGCTGTTTTTT; CDR3aa: CASSHAGRGITGELFF; j_gene: TRBJ2-2; d_gene: -; v_gene: TRBV3-1/TRBV3-2; abundance: -
CDR3nt: TGTGCCAGCAGCTTCGCCGTACTCACAGATACGCAGTATTTT; CDR3aa: CASSFAVLTDTQYF; j_gene: TRBJ2-3; d_gene: -; v_gene: TRBV7-9; abundance: once
CDR3nt: TGTGCCAGCAGCTTCCAGGGGGCAGGAGGCTACACCTTC; CDR3aa: CASSFQGAGGYTF; j_gene: TRBJ1-2; d_gene: TRBD1; v_gene: TRBV5-6; abundance: once
CDR3nt: TGTGCCAGCAGCTTATGGTCGGGGGGCCATCGAGATACGCAGTATTTT; CDR3aa: CASSLWSGGHRDTQYF; j_gene: TRBJ2-3; d_gene: -; v_gene: TRBV7-2; abundance: -
CDR3nt: TGCGCCAGCAGCCAAGAAGACAGCCGGGGGGAGCAGTACTTC; CDR3aa: CASSQEDSRGEQYF; j_gene: TRBJ2-7; d_gene: -; v_gene: TRBV4-1; abundance: -
CDR3nt: TGTGCCAGCAGCTTAGGGGCCCTGGGAGGCAATGAGCAGTTCTTC; CDR3aa: CASSLGALGGNEQFF; j_gene: TRBJ2-1; d_gene: -; v_gene: TRBV11-3; abundance: -
CDR3nt: TGCGCCAGCAGCCCTACCAGACAGGGGGCTGAAGCTTTCTTT; CDR3aa: CASSPTRQGAEAFF; j_gene: TRBJ1-1; d_gene: TRBD1; v_gene: TRBV5-1; abundance: few
CDR3nt: TGTGCCAGCAGCCCCCCGGGACAGTATACCTATGGCTACACCTTC; CDR3aa: CASSPPGQYTYGYTF; j_gene: TRBJ1-2; d_gene: TRBD1; v_gene: TRBV9; abundance: -
CDR3nt: TGTGCCAGCAGCTGGACTAGCGGGGGGGCCAGCTCCTACAATGAGCAGTTCTTC; CDR3aa: CASSWTSGGASSYNEQFF; j_gene: TRBJ2-1; d_gene: TRBD2; v_gene: TRBV7-8; abundance: -
CDR3nt: TGTGCCAGCAGTCAACGGGGGGGTAACACTGAAGCTTTCTTT; CDR3aa: CASSQRGGNTEAFF; j_gene: TRBJ1-1; d_gene: -; v_gene: TRBV6-2/TRBV6-3; abundance: -
CDR3nt: TGTGCCAGCAGCTTAGACGGGACAGCCGGTCAGCCCCAGCATTTT; CDR3aa: CASSLDGTAGQPQHF; j_gene: TRBJ1-5; d_gene: TRBD1; v_gene: TRBV7-2; abundance: -
CDR3nt: TGTGCCAGCTCACCACGTCAGGCCATAGACGCTGAAGCTTTCTTT; CDR3aa: CASSPRQAIDAEAFF; j_gene: TRBJ1-1; d_gene: -; v_gene: TRBV18; abundance: -
CDR3nt: TGTGCCAGCAGCTTGGGTCTCCAGACAGTTAGCAATCAGCCCCAGCATTTT; CDR3aa: CASSLGLQTVSNQPQHF; j_gene: TRBJ1-5; d_gene: -; v_gene: TRBV5-6; abundance: -
CDR3nt: TGTGCCAGCAGCCCAGACAGGGTTTCGTTCGGGGCCAATGAGCAGTTCTTC; CDR3aa: CASSPDRVSFGANEQFF; j_gene: TRBJ2-1; d_gene: TRBD1; v_gene: TRBV7-2; abundance: -
CDR3nt: TGTGCCAGCAGTAGGGTGACAGGGAATCAGCCCCAGCATTTT; CDR3aa: CASSRVTGNQPQHF; j_gene: TRBJ1-5; d_gene: TRBD1; v_gene: TRBV6-2/TRBV6-3; abundance: -
CDR3nt: TGCGCCAGCAGTTCCTCCGGGACAGCCTTATACTCTGGAAACACCATATATTTT; CDR3aa: CASSSSGTALYSGNTIYF; j_gene: TRBJ1-3; d_gene: TRBD1; v_gene: TRBV5-1; abundance: -